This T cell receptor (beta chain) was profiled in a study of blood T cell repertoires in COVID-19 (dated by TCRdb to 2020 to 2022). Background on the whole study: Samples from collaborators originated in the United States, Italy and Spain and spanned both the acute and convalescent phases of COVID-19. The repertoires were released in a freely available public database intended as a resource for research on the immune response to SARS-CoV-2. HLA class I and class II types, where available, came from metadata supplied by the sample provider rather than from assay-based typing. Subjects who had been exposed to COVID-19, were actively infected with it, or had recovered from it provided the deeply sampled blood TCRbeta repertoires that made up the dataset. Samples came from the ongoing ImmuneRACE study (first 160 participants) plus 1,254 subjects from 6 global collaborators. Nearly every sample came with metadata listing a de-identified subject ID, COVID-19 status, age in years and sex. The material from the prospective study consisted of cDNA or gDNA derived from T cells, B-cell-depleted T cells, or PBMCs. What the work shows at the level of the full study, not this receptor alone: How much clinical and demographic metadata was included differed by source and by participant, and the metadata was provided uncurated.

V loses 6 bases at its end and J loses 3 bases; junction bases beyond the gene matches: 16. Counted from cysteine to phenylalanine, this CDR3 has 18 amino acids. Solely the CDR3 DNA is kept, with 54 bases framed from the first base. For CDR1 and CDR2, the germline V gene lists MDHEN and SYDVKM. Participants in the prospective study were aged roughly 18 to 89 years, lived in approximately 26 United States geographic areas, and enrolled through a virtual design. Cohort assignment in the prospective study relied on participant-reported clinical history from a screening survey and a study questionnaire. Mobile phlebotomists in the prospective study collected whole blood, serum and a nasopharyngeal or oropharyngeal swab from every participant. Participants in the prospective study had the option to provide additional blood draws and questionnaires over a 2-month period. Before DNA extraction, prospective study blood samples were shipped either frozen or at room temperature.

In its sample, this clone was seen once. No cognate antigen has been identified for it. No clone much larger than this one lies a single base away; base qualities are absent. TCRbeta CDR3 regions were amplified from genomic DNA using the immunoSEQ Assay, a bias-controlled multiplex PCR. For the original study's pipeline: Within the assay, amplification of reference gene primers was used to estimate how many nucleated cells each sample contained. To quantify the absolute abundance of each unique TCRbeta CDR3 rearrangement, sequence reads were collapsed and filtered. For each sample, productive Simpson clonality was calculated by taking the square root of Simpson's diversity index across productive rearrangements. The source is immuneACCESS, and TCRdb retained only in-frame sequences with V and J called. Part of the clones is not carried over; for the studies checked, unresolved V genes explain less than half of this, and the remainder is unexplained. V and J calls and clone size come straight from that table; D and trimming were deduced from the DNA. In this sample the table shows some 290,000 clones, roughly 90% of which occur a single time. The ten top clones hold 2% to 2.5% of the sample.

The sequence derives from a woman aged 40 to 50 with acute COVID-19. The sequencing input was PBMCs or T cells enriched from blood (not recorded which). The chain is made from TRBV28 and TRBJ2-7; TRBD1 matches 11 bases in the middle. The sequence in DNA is TGTGCCAGCAGGGGGACAGGGGGGCAGCGGTCCCAAATCTACGAGCAGTACTTC. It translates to CASRGTGGQRSQIYEQYF. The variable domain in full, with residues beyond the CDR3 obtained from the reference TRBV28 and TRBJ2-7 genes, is DVKVTQSSRYLVKRTGEKVFLECVQDMDHENMFWYRQDPGLGLRLIYFSYDVKMKEKGDIPEGYSVSREKKERFSLILESASTNQTSMYLCASRGTGGQRSQIYEQYFGPGTRLTVT.